These 10 T cell receptor beta chains share one sample of origin, sequenced in a study of T-cell memory formation after mild COVID-19. TCRdb fed the 5' RACE reads into MiXCR, producing one record per CDR3 protein. The sample holds approximately 250,000 distinct CDR3 sequences; under 20% are singletons and the top ten take roughly 20%. The sample comprised PBMCs or a T cell subset sorted from them (not recorded which). Receptors were obtained from a young man who had mild COVID-19 (a few samples of this study predate the infection). Cell type and time point are not known.

This clonotype was observed a few times. This chain joins TRBV4-2 and TRBJ2-3; possible D gene TRBD2, 6 bases. V shed 0 bases and J shed 0 bases, with 10 bases lying between them. CDR1 LGHNA and CDR2 YNFKEQ come from the germline V gene. The CDR3 spans 16 residues. CDR3 coding DNA: TGTGCCAGCAGCCAAGAATTCAGCGGGAGCACAGATACGCAGTATTTT. Translation: CASSQEFSGSTDTQYF.

This clonotype was counted once. The chain uses TRBV4-3 and TRBJ2-2, with D maybe TRBD2 (6 bases). The germline CDR1 and CDR2 sequences are LGHNA and YSLEER. Trimming shortened V by 0 bases and J by 2 bases, and 13 bases separated the two germline ends. This CDR3 is built from 17 residues. The CDR3 reads CASSQERRELNTGELFF. The CDR3 nucleotides are TGCGCCAGCAGCCAAGAAAGGCGGGAATTAAACACCGGGGAGCTGTTTTTT.

In its sample, this clonotype was seen a few times. V usage is TRBV11-2 and J usage is TRBJ2-2, with TRBD2 identical over 14 bases. This CDR3 comprises 16 residues. Trimming removed 5 bases from V and 5 bases from J; junction bases left unmatched: 4. Looked up from germline, CDR1 is SGHAT and CDR2 is FQNNGV. CDR3 in amino acids: CASSLRTSGGTGELFF. CDR3 nucleotide sequence: TGTGCCAGCAGCCTACGGACTAGCGGGGGGACCGGGGAGCTGTTTTTT.

This clonotype was seen only a few times. The rearrangement joins TRBV4-2 to TRBJ2-7; 7 bases align to TRBD1. This CDR3 spans 14 amino acids. Germline CDR1 is LGHNA and CDR2 is YNFKEQ. Trimming took 5 bases from V and 2 from J; bases not matched to a gene: 6. CDR3 region: CASSWGQTTYEQYF. As DNA, the CDR3 is TGTGCCAGCAGCTGGGGACAGACGACCTACGAGCAGTACTTC.

This clonotype was counted only a few times. This chain links TRBV5-1 with TRBJ2-7, with unresolved D. Per the germline V gene, CDR1 is SGHRS and CDR2 is YFSETQ. Trimming removed 4 bases at V and 0 bases at J, with 2 bases between. The CDR3 totals 11 residues. CDR3 loop: CASSPSYEQYV. DNA for the CDR3: TGCGCCAGCAGCCCCTCCTACGAGCAGTACGTC.

In this sample, this clonotype turned up a few times. The chain is built from TRBV7-6 and TRBJ2-1, with TRBD1 identical over 9 bases. CDR1 and CDR2 (germline): SGHVS, FNYEAQ. J was trimmed by 10 bases and V by 5 bases; bases with no gene match: 6. This CDR3 is built from 13 residues. CDR3 amino acids: CASSRDRGNEQFF. Here the CDR3 DNA reads TGTGCCAGCAGCCGCGACAGGGGGAACGAGCAGTTCTTC.

This clonotype was seen ten or more times. The gene calls are TRBV4-1 and TRBJ1-3; unclear D gene. This CDR3 contains 15 residues. Trimming shortened V by 4 bases and J by 0 bases, and 10 bases separated the two germline ends. Germline assignment: CDR1 MGHRA and CDR2 YSYEKL. Here the CDR3 DNA reads TGCGCCAGCAGCCCCACCCCGAGCTCTGGAAACACCATATATTTT. This translates into CASSPTPSSGNTIYF.

V gene TRBV27 combines with J gene TRBJ2-3; 13 bases are shared with TRBD2. The trim removed 6 bases at V and 4 bases at J, leaving 1 base unmatched. Germline assignment: CDR1 MNHEY and CDR2 SMNVEV (reference sequence). This CDR3 is 14 amino acids long. Here the CDR3 reads CASRGLAGSDTQYF. DNA for the CDR3: TGTGCCAGCAGGGGACTAGCGGGGTCAGATACGCAGTATTTT.

This clonotype was detected only a few times. J is TRBJ2-5 and V is TRBV7-2, with TRBD2 matching 11 bases. The CDR3 is made up of 17 amino acids. The germline CDR1 and CDR2 sequences are SGHTA and FQGNSA. After removal of 5 bases from V and 2 bases from J, the junction contained 10 bases not matched to a gene. The DNA of the CDR3 is TGTGCCAGCAGCCCGGGACTAGCGGCAAACCCGCAAGAGACCCAGTACTTC. Its translation is CASSPGLAANPQETQYF.

The V call is TRBV11-2, the J call TRBJ2-4; possibly TRBD2 for D (6 bases). The V end was cut by 4 bases, the J end by 8 bases, with 12 bases between. From germline, CDR1 is SGHAT and CDR2 FQNNGV. The CDR3 is 13 amino acids. The CDR3 sequence is CASSSLGGDIQYF. CDR3 bases: TGTGCCAGCAGCTCCTTGGGGGGAGACATTCAGTACTTC.